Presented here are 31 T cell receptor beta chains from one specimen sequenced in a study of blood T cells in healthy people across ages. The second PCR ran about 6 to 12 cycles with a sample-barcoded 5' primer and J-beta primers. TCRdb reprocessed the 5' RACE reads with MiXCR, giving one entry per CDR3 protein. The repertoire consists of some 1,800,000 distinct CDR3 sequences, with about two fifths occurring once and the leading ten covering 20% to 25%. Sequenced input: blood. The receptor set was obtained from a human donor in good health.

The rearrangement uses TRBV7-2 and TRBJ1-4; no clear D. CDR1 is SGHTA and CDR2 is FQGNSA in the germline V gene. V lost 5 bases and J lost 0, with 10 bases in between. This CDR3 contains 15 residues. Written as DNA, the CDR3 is TGTGCCAGCAGCGTTTCCGGGACAACTAATGAAAAACTGTTTTTT. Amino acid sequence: CASSVSGTTNEKLFF.

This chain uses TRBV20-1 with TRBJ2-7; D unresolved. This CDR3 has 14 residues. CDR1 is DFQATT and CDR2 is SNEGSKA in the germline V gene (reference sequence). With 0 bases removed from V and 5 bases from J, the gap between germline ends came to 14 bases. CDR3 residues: CSARDGVKLDEQYF. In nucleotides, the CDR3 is TGCAGTGCTAGAGATGGAGTCAAGTTAGACGAGCAGTACTTC.

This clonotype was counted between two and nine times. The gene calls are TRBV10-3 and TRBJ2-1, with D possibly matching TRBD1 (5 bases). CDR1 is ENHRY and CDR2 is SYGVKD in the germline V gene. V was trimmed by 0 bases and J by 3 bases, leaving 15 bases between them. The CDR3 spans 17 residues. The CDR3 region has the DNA TGTGCCATCAGTGAGTCGACAGCGCGAGGTCACTACAATGAGCAGTTCTTC. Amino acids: CAISESTARGHYNEQFF.

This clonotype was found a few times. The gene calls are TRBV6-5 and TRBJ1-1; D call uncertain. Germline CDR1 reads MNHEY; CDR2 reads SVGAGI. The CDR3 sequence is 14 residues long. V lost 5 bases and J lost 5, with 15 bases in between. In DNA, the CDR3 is TGTGCCAGCAGTCCCAACGGGGAACAGACTGAAGCTTTCTTT. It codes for CASSPNGEQTEAFF.

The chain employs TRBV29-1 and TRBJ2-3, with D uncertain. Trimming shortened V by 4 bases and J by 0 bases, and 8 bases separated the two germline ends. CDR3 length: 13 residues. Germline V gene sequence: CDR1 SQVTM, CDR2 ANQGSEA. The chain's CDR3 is CSVGQDSTDTQYF. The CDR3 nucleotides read TGCAGCGTTGGGCAGGACAGCACAGATACGCAGTATTTT.

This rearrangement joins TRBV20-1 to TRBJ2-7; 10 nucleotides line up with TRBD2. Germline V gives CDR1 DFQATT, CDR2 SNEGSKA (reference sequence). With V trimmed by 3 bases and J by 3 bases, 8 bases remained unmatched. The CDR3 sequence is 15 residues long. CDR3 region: CSARVSGGAIYEQYF. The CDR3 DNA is TGCAGTGCTAGGGTCAGCGGGGGGGCGATCTACGAGCAGTACTTC.

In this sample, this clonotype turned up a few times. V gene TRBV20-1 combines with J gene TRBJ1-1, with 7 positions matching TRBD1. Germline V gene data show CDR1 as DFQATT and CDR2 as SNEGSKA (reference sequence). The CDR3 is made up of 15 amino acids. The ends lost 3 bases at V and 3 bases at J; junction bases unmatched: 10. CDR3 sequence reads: CSASDTGVGDTEAFF. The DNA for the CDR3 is TGCAGTGCTAGTGATACAGGGGTAGGGGACACTGAAGCTTTCTTT.

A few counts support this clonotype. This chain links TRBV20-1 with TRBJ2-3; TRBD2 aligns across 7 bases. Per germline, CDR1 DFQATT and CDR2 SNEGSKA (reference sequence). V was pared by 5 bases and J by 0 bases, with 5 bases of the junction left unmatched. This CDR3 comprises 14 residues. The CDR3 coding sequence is TGCAGTGCTCCTACTAGCGAGAGCACAGATACGCAGTATTTT. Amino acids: CSAPTSESTDTQYF.

The CDR3 DNA is TGCAGTGTAAATGGAGGGGGACAATCAGGGGGTACAGATACGCAGTATTTT. Translation gives CSVNGGGQSGGTDTQYF. V and J are TRBV20-1 and TRBJ2-3; possibly TRBD1 for D (7 bases). Germline CDR1 is DFQATT and CDR2 is SNEGSKA (reference sequence). The CDR3 runs to 17 residues. V was pared by 7 bases and J by 3 bases, with 26 bases between.

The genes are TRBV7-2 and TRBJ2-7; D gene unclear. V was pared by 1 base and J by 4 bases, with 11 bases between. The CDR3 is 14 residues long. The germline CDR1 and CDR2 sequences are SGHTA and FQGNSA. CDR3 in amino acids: CASSLVQTAYEQYF. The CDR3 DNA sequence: TGTGCCAGCAGCTTAGTACAGACCGCGTACGAGCAGTACTTC.

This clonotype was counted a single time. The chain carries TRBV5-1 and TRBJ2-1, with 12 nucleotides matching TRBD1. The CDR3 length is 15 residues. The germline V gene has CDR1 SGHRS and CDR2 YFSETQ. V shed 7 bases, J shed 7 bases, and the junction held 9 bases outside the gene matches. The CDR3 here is CASGTGGPITNEQFF. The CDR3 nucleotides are TGCGCCAGCGGGACAGGGGGCCCGATCACGAATGAGCAGTTCTTC. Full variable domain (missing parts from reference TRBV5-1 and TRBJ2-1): KAGVTQTPRYLIKTRGQQVTLSCSPISGHRSVSWYQQTPGQGLQFLFEYFSETQRNKGNFPGRFSGRQFSNSRSEMNVSTLELGDSALYLCASGTGGPITNEQFFGPGTRLTVL.

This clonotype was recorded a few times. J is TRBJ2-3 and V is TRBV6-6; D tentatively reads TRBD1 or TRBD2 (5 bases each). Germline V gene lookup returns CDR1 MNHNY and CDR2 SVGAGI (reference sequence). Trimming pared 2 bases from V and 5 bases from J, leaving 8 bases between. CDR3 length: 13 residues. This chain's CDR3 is CASSYGTVDTQYF. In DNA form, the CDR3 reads TGTGCCAGCAGTTACGGGACGGTAGATACGCAGTATTTT.

In nucleotides, the CDR3 is TGTGCCAGCAGCTCACCGGGACTAGCGGGGGGGCGTCGCACAGATACGCAGTATTTT. It translates to CASSSPGLAGGRRTDTQYF. V usage is TRBV7-9 and J usage is TRBJ2-3; 16 nucleotides match TRBD2. Trimming cost V 4 bases and J 1 base; bases outside gene matches: 8. Germline CDR1 and CDR2: SEHNR and FQNEAQ (reference sequence). This CDR3 is built from 19 residues.

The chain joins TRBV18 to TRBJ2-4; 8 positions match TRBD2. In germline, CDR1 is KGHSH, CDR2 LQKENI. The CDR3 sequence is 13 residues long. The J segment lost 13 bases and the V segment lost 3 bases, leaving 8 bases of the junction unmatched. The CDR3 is CASSPGGGYKQYF. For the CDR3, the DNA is TGTGCCAGCTCACCCGGGGGGGGCTACAAGCAGTACTTC.

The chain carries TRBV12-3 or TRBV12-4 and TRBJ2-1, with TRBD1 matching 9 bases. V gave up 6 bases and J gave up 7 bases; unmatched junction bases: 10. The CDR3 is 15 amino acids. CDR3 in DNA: TGTGCCAGCAGGCGTGACAGGGGGGTTTGGAATGAGCAGTTCTTC. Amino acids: CASRRDRGVWNEQFF.

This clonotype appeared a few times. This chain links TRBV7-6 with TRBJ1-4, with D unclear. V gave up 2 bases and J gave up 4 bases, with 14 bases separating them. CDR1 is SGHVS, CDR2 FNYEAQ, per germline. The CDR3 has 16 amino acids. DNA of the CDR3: TGTGCCAGCAGCTTACAGAGCGGTTCTTATAATGAAAAACTGTTTTTT. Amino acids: CASSLQSGSYNEKLFF.

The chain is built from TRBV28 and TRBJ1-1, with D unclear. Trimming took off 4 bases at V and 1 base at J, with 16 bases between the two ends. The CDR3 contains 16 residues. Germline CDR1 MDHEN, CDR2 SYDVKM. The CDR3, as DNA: TGTGCCAGCAGTTCACCCAGGTCCCTGACGAACACTGAAGCTTTCTTT. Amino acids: CASSSPRSLTNTEAFF.

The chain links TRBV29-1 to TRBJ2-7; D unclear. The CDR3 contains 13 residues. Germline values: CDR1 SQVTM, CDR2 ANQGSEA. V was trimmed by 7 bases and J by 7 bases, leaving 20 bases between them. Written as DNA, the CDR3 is TGCAGCGCCCTTGGGCAGACCTTGCGGGAGCAGTACTTC. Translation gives CSALGQTLREQYF.

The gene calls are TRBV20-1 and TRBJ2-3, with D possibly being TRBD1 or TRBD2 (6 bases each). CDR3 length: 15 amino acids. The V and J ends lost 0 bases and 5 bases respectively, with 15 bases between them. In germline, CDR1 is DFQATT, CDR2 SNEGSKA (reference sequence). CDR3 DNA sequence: TGCAGTGCTAGAGATGGTTGGGGGGCTGGAGATACGCAGTATTTT. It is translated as CSARDGWGAGDTQYF.

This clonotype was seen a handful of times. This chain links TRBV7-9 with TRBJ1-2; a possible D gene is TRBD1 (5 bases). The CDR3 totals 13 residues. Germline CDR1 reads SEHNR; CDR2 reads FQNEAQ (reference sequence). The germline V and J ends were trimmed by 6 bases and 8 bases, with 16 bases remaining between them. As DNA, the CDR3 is TGTGCCAGCAGTCTCCAGGGTTCTAGAGGCTACACCTTC. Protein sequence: CASSLQGSRGYTF.

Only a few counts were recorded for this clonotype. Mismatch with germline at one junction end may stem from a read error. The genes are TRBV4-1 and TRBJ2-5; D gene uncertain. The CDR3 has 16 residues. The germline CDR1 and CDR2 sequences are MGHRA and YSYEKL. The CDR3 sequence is CANSQEVRRSQETQYF. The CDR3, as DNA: TGCGCCAACAGCCAAGAGGTTAGACGGTCCCAAGAGACCCAGTACTTC.

This CDR3 is CSASDRPTYEQYF. CDR3 DNA sequence: TGCAGTGCATCGGACAGACCTACCTACGAGCAGTACTTC. V and J are TRBV20-1 and TRBJ2-7, with a weak D call TRBD1 (6 bases). This CDR3 spans 13 amino acids. Germline CDR1 reads DFQATT; CDR2 reads SNEGSKA (reference sequence). V gave up 6 bases and J gave up 2 bases, with 14 bases separating them.

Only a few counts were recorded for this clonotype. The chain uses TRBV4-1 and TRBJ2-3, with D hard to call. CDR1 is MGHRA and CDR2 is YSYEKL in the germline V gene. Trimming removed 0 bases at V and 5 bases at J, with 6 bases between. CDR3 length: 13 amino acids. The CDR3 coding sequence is TGCGCCAGCAGCCAAGATGCGATAGATACGCAGTATTTT. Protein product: CASSQDAIDTQYF.

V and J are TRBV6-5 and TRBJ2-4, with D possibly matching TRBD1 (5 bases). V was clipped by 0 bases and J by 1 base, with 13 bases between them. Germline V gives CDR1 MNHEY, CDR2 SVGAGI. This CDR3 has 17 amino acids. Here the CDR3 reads CASSYSSGARAKNIQYF. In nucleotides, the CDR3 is TGTGCCAGCAGTTACTCGAGTGGGGCAAGGGCCAAAAACATTCAGTACTTC.

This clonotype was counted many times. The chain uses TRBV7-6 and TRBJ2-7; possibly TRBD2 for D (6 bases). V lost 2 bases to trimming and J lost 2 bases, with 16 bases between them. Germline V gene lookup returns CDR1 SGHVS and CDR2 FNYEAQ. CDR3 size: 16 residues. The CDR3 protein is CASSLRSGVQAYEQYF. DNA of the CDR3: TGTGCCAGCAGCTTAAGGTCGGGGGTACAAGCCTACGAGCAGTACTTC.

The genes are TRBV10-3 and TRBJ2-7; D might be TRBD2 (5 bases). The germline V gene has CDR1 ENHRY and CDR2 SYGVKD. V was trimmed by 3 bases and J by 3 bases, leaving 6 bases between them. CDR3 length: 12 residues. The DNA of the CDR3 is TGTGCCATCAGTGACGGGGTCTACGAGCAGTACTTC. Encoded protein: CAISDGVYEQYF.

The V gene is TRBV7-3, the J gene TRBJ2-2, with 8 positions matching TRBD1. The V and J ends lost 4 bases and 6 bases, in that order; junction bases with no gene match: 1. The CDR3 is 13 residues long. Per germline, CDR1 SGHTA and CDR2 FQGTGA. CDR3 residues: CASSSQGAGELFF. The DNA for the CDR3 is TGTGCCAGCAGCTCACAGGGGGCCGGGGAGCTGTTTTTT.

The CDR3 loop is CASSLRGGTRLRSHEQYF. The DNA of the CDR3 is TGTGCCAGCAGTTTAAGGGGGGGTACTCGGCTAAGGTCCCACGAGCAGTACTTC. V gene TRBV27 combines with J gene TRBJ2-7; weak D call: TRBD2 (7 bases). Deletions cut 2 bases from V and 5 bases from J, with 25 bases between. Per germline, CDR1 MNHEY and CDR2 SMNVEV (reference sequence). The CDR3 totals 18 residues.

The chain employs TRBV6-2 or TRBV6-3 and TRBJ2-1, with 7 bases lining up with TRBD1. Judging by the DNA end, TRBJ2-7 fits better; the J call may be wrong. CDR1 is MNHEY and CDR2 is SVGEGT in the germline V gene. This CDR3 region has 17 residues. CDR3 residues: CASSYSPPTGAYNEQYF. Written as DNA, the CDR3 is TGTGCCAGCAGTTACTCGCCCCCAACAGGGGCCTACAATGAGCAGTACTTC.

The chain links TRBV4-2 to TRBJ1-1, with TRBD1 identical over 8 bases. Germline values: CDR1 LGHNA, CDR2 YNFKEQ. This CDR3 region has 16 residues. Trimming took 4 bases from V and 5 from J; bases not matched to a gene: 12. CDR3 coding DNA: TGTGCCAGCAGCCCCCAGCAGGGGGCGAGTGGTACTGAAGCTTTCTTT. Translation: CASSPQQGASGTEAFF.

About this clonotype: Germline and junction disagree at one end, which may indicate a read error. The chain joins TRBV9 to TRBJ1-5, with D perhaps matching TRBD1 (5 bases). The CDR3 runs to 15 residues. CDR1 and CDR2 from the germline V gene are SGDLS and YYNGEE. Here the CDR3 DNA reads TGTGCCAGCAGCGTGGGGGGTGAGAGCAGTCAGCCCCAGCATTTT. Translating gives CASSVGGESSQPQHF.